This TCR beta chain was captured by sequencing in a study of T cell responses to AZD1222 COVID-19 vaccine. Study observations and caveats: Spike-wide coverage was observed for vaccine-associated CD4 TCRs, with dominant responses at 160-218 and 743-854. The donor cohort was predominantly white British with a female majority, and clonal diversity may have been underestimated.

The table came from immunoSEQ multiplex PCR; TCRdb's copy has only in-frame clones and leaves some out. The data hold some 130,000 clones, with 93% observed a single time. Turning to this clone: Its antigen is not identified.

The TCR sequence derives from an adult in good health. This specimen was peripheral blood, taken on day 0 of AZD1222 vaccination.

As DNA, the CDR3 is TGTGCCAGTAGTACCCGAGCAGACAGGGTCCGTGGCTACACCTTC. Translated: CASSTRADRVRGYTF. The rearrangement uses TRBV19 and TRBJ1-2; 7 nucleotides align to TRBD1. V shed 4 bases, J shed 7 bases, and the junction held 12 bases outside the gene matches. This CDR3 comprises 15 residues. In germline, CDR1 is LNHDA, CDR2 SQIVND (reference sequence).